These T cell receptor beta chains were read from a single sample in a study of blood T cell repertoires in COVID-19. Repertoires were generated with immunoSEQ multiplex PCR, while TCRdb's copy carries only in-frame clones and drops some. The sample holds a few hundred thousand clones, roughly four fifths seen once. Source material: PBMCs or T cells enriched from blood (not recorded which). Receptors were obtained from a man between 50 and 59 years old who had recovered from COVID-19. Both conserved end residues are part of each CDR3. A D gene is named only where the DNA matches it firmly. Rows give clone size only sometimes, using once, few, many, or a class for an expanded clone.

D: .
V: TRBV18
size: .
J: TRBJ2-1
CDR3: CASAFNVDGQFF
DNA: TGTGCCAGCGCGTTTAACGTTGATGGGCAGTTCTTC

D: TRBD2
V: TRBV6-7
size: .
J: TRBJ2-7
CDR3: CASSPLSGRAYEQYF
DNA: TGTGCCAGCAGTCCCCTTAGCGGGAGGGCCTACGAGCAGTACTTC

D: .
V: TRBV28
size: once
J: TRBJ2-7
CDR3: CASSRQDYEQYF
DNA: TGTGCCAGCAGCAGACAGGACTACGAGCAGTACTTC

D: TRBD1
V: TRBV4-1
size: .
J: TRBJ1-5
CDR3: CASSHDRVGSGLAPQHF
DNA: TGCGCCAGCAGCCACGACAGGGTAGGTTCGGGTCTCGCGCCCCAGCATTTT

D: TRBD1
V: TRBV10-3
size: once
J: TRBJ1-1
CDR3: CAISGTGGLLGTEAFF
DNA: TGTGCCATCAGTGGGACAGGGGGGCTTCTAGGAACTGAAGCTTTCTTT

D: TRBD2
V: TRBV7-3
size: few
J: TRBJ2-7
CDR3: CASSLRAGGSYEQYF
DNA: TGTGCCAGCAGCTTAAGGGCGGGAGGGTCCTACGAGCAGTACTTC

D: .
V: TRBV25-1
size: .
J: TRBJ2-1
CDR3: CASSELVAGMSYNEQFF
DNA: TGTGCCAGCAGTGAATTAGTGGCGGGAATGTCCTACAATGAGCAGTTCTTC

D: .
V: TRBV6-5
size: .
J: TRBJ2-7
CDR3: CASSYSSVAYEQYF
DNA: TGTGCCAGCAGTTACTCTAGCGTTGCCTACGAGCAGTACTTC

D: .
V: TRBV11-3
size: few
J: TRBJ2-7
CDR3: CASSLSPSWSSYEQYF
DNA: TGTGCCAGCAGTTTATCCCCCTCGTGGAGCTCCTACGAGCAGTACTTC

D: .
V: TRBV19
size: .
J: TRBJ2-7
CDR3: CASSIGTSSYEQYF
DNA: TGTGCCAGTAGTATTGGGACAAGCTCCTACGAGCAGTACTTC

D: .
V: TRBV29-1
size: .
J: TRBJ1-1
CDR3: CSVVVKAKGGTEAFF
DNA: TGCAGCGTTGTCGTAAAGGCCAAAGGAGGCACTGAAGCTTTCTTT

D: TRBD1
V: TRBV9
size: .
J: TRBJ1-6
CDR3: CASSGGTGGGSPLHF
DNA: TGTGCCAGCAGCGGGGGGACAGGGGGTGGTTCACCCCTCCACTTT

D: TRBD1
V: TRBV11-3
size: .
J: TRBJ2-5
CDR3: CASSSTDRAARWAQYF
DNA: TGTGCCAGCAGCTCGACTGACAGGGCCGCCAGGTGGGCCCAGTACTTC

D: .
V: TRBV4-2
size: .
J: TRBJ1-3
CDR3: CASSPYAGTSSGNTIYF
DNA: TGTGCCAGCAGCCCGTATGCGGGGACTAGCTCTGGAAACACCATATATTTT

D: .
V: TRBV11-3
size: .
J: TRBJ2-1
CDR3: CASSSTSLSNEQFF
DNA: TGTGCCAGCAGCTCCACGTCTCTATCCAATGAGCAGTTCTTC

D: TRBD2
V: TRBV9
size: .
J: TRBJ2-1
CDR3: CASSVGSLAGGEQFF
DNA: TGTGCCAGCAGCGTAGGATCGCTAGCGGGGGGTGAGCAGTTCTTC

D: TRBD2
V: TRBV9
size: once
J: TRBJ2-1
CDR3: CASRASGSSYNEQFF
DNA: TGTGCCAGCAGGGCTAGCGGGAGCTCCTACAATGAGCAGTTCTTC

D: TRBD1
V: TRBV7-9
size: .
J: TRBJ1-2
CDR3: CASSSGQGAAGYTF
DNA: TGTGCCAGCAGCTCGGGACAGGGGGCTGCTGGCTACACCTTC

D: .
V: TRBV29-1
size: .
J: TRBJ1-1
CDR3: CSVDFRDRGLNTEAFF
DNA: TGCAGCGTTGATTTCCGGGATCGGGGTTTGAACACTGAAGCTTTCTTT

D: .
V: TRBV7-2
size: few
J: TRBJ2-3
CDR3: CASSLGRWDTQYF
DNA: TGTGCCAGCAGCTTAGGGCGGTGGGATACGCAGTATTTT

D: .
V: TRBV4-1
size: .
J: TRBJ2-3
CDR3: CASSQGVTDTQYF
DNA: TGCGCCAGCAGCCAAGGCGTCACAGATACGCAGTATTTT

D: TRBD1
V: TRBV4-2
size: .
J: TRBJ1-4
CDR3: CASSQGGTGPEKLFF
DNA: TGTGCCAGCAGCCAGGGCGGGACAGGGCCTGAAAAACTGTTTTTT

D: .
V: TRBV18
size: .
J: TRBJ1-6
CDR3: CASSPRAGESSPLHF
DNA: TGTGCCAGCTCACCACGGGCAGGGGAGAGCTCACCCCTCCACTTT

D: .
V: TRBV7-8
size: .
J: TRBJ1-5
CDR3: CASSSSKKLSNQPQHF
DNA: TGTGCCAGCAGCTCCTCGAAAAAACTAAGCAATCAGCCCCAGCATTTT

D: TRBD2
V: TRBV9
size: .
J: TRBJ2-1
CDR3: CASSVSVDTGTRSYNEQFF
DNA: TGTGCCAGCAGCGTATCGGTCGACACCGGGACTAGGTCCTACAATGAGCAGTTCTTC

D: .
V: TRBV6-5
size: .
J: TRBJ2-7
CDR3: CASRAPTYEQYF
DNA: TGTGCCAGCAGAGCCCCGACCTACGAGCAGTACTTC

D: TRBD1
V: TRBV19
size: .
J: TRBJ1-2
CDR3: CASHTGVNDGYTF
DNA: TGTGCCAGTCATACAGGGGTCAACGATGGCTACACCTTC

D: .
V: TRBV6-2/TRBV6-3
size: .
J: TRBJ1-2
CDR3: CASSYAGRENYGYTF
DNA: TGTGCCAGCAGTTACGCCGGGCGGGAGAACTATGGCTACACCTTC

D: TRBD1
V: TRBV6-5
size: .
J: TRBJ1-4
CDR3: CASSSITGGAEKLFF
DNA: TGTGCCAGCAGCTCTATTACAGGGGGCGCGGAAAAACTGTTTTTT

D: .
V: TRBV19
size: .
J: TRBJ1-2
CDR3: CASSRGGTNYGYTF
DNA: TGTGCCAGTAGCCGCGGGGGAACCAACTATGGCTACACCTTC

D: .
V: TRBV10-2
size: once
J: TRBJ1-5
CDR3: CASSQGSNQPQHF
DNA: TGCGCCAGCAGTCAGGGTAGCAATCAGCCCCAGCATTTT

D: TRBD2
V: TRBV11-1
size: .
J: TRBJ2-4
CDR3: CASSLTGSGGNIQYF
DNA: TGTGCCAGCAGCTTAACGGGCTCGGGGGGAAACATTCAGTACTTC

D: TRBD1
V: TRBV13
size: once
J: TRBJ1-1
CDR3: CASSLEDPGQGRSNTEAFF
DNA: TGTGCCAGCAGCTTAGAAGACCCGGGACAGGGCAGGTCGAACACTGAAGCTTTCTTT

D: TRBD1
V: TRBV7-9
size: once
J: TRBJ1-4
CDR3: CASSWDRGNEKLFF
DNA: TGTGCCAGCAGCTGGGACAGGGGGAATGAAAAACTGTTTTTT

D: TRBD1
V: TRBV2
size: .
J: TRBJ1-3
CDR3: CASRVDRSISGNTIYF
DNA: TGTGCCAGCAGGGTGGACAGGTCTATCTCTGGAAACACCATATATTTT

D: .
V: TRBV18
size: .
J: TRBJ1-5
CDR3: CASSTGDNQPQHF
DNA: TGTGCCAGCTCAACGGGAGACAATCAGCCCCAGCATTTT

D: .
V: TRBV3-1/TRBV3-2
size: .
J: TRBJ2-7
CDR3: CASSQPRDWSSYEQYF
DNA: TGTGCCAGCAGCCAACCGAGGGACTGGAGCTCCTACGAGCAGTACTTC

D: TRBD1
V: TRBV11-2
size: .
J: TRBJ1-2
CDR3: CASSRQQGQTSDGYTF
DNA: TGTGCCAGCAGCCGCCAACAGGGACAGACCTCCGACGGCTACACCTTC

D: .
V: TRBV5-1
size: .
J: TRBJ1-4
CDR3: CASSPGMEEKLFF
DNA: TGCGCCAGCAGCCCCGGAATGGAGGAAAAACTGTTTTTT

D: .
V: TRBV4-2
size: .
J: TRBJ1-6
CDR3: CASSQDLGKGVNSPLHF
DNA: TGTGCCAGCAGCCAAGATCTCGGGAAGGGCGTTAATTCACCCCTCCACTTT

D: TRBD1
V: TRBV6-5
size: .
J: TRBJ1-4
CDR3: CASRDRVNEKLFF
DNA: TGTGCCAGCAGGGACAGGGTGAATGAAAAACTGTTTTTT

D: .
V: TRBV7-9
size: .
J: TRBJ1-1
CDR3: CASSSPVGGHRSEAFF
DNA: TGTGCCAGCAGCTCACCTGTCGGGGGGCACAGGTCTGAAGCTTTCTTT

D: TRBD2
V: TRBV10-3
size: .
J: TRBJ2-3
CDR3: CAIRSSGRAGTDTQYF
DNA: TGTGCCATCAGATCTAGCGGGAGGGCCGGCACAGATACGCAGTATTTT

D: .
V: TRBV24-1
size: .
J: TRBJ2-2
CDR3: CATSDSSGELFF
DNA: TGTGCCACCAGTGATTCGAGCGGGGAGCTGTTTTTT

D: .
V: TRBV2
size: .
J: TRBJ2-5
CDR3: CASSALSETQYF
DNA: TGTGCCAGCAGTGCTCTGTCCGAGACCCAGTACTTC